Below, 8 T cell receptor beta chains from the same sample are listed, as sequenced in a study of OX40 agonist ivuxolimab in advanced cancers. TCRdb's copy holds only in-frame clones and misses some; the assay was immunoSEQ multiplex PCR. Among over 65,000 clones listed, 84% were seen once. The source was CD4+ or CD8+ T cells sorted from blood, collected in a trial of the OX40 agonist ivuxolimab. All receptors derive from an adult with an advanced solid tumor such as melanoma, head and neck, liver or kidney cancer.

The gene calls are TRBV7-2 and TRBJ2-6; TRBD1 agrees at 9 bases. V gave up 5 bases and J gave up 1 base; unmatched junction bases: 9. CDR3 size: 18 residues. Germline CDR1 SGHTA, CDR2 FQGNSA. The CDR3 DNA follows: TGTGCCAGCAGCCCCGGACAGGGGTCGACGTCTGGGGCCAACGTCCTGACTTTC. It specifies CASSPGQGSTSGANVLTF.

The gene calls are TRBV13 and TRBJ2-3, with D unclear. Trimming left V 0 bases short and J 8 bases short, with 9 bases between. The CDR3 runs to 13 residues. CDR1 and CDR2 from the germline V gene are PRHDT and FYEKMQ (reference sequence). Written as DNA, the CDR3 is TGTGCCAGCAGCTTAGGTAGCCTCGGTACGCAGTATTTT. As protein: CASSLGSLGTQYF.

V gene TRBV18 combines with J gene TRBJ1-1; TRBD1 aligns across 7 bases. The germline V gene has CDR1 KGHSH and CDR2 LQKENI. The V and J ends lost 8 bases and 0 bases, in that order; junction bases with no gene match: 6. This CDR3 spans 14 amino acids. CDR3 sequence reads: CASQTGPMNTEAFF. CDR3 nucleotide sequence: TGTGCCAGCCAGACAGGGCCCATGAACACTGAAGCTTTCTTT.

V is TRBV27 and J is TRBJ2-7; D might be TRBD1 or TRBD2, each matching 5 bases. The CDR3 is 14 residues long. The V end was cut by 3 bases, the J end by 4 bases, with 13 bases between. Germline V CDR1 and CDR2: MNHEY, SMNVEV (reference sequence). The CDR3 sequence: CASSLTGTVYEQYF. CDR3 sequence (DNA): TGTGCCAGCAGTTTGACCGGGACGGTTTACGAGCAGTACTTC.

The chain has TRBV18 and TRBJ2-5; 11 bases align to TRBD2. The germline V gene has CDR1 KGHSH and CDR2 LQKENI. The V segment lost 5 bases and the J segment 4 bases; nucleotides outside the gene matches: 3. The CDR3 consists of 14 residues. This chain's CDR3 is CASSSTSGRETQYF. The CDR3 region has the DNA TGTGCCAGCTCAAGCACTAGCGGGAGAGAGACCCAGTACTTC.

The CDR3 DNA reads as TGTGCCAGCAGCCCGATGTACAGGGGCAGCTCTGGAAACACCATATATTTT. This translates into CASSPMYRGSSGNTIYF. This sequence joins TRBV5-6 and TRBJ1-3; 7 positions match TRBD1. J lost 0 bases, V lost 4 bases, and 10 bases had no gene match. Germline V CDR1 and CDR2: SGHDT, YYEEEE. This CDR3 region has 17 residues.

The chain is built from TRBV7-2 and TRBJ2-4, with TRBD2 matching over 15 bases. This CDR3 is 18 amino acids long. V was pared by 0 bases and J by 2 bases, with 2 bases of the junction left unmatched. The germline V gene encodes CDR1 SGHTA and CDR2 FQGNSA. In nucleotides, the CDR3 is TGTGCCAGCAGCTTAGCGGGGACTAGCGGGGGGTCCAAAAACATTCAGTACTTC. This codes for CASSLAGTSGGSKNIQYF.

The rearrangement joins TRBV5-1 to TRBJ1-5, with D unresolved. The CDR3 loop spans 14 amino acids. CDR1 and CDR2 (germline): SGHRS, YFSETQ. V lost 1 base and J lost 5, with 10 bases in between. CDR3 region: CASSLNSGDQPQHF. In nucleotides, the CDR3 is TGCGCCAGCAGCTTGAACTCCGGGGATCAGCCCCAGCATTTT.